These T cell receptor beta chains were read from a single sample in a study of blood T cells in healthy people across ages. In TCRdb, the 5' RACE reads were re-called with MiXCR into one record per CDR3 protein. Counted here are about 1.8 million distinct CDR3 sequences, roughly 52% occurring once; the ten biggest clones make up around 2.1%. The sample comprised blood. Receptors were obtained from a middle-aged woman in good health. Each CDR3 is given with its conserved first and last residue. Each record gives: D gene, V gene, J gene, clone size, CDR3 DNA, CDR3 protein. The D gene is left open where the match is weak. Size values are once, few and many counts, or a class for expanded clones, and some rows have none.

>-|TRBV4-2|TRBJ2-7|-
TGTGCCAGCAGCCAAGATGGCCCTAGTCAGCAGTACTTC
CASSQDGPSQQYF
>TRBD2|TRBV28|TRBJ2-7|-
TGTGCCAGCAGTTCGTCGGGAGGAGCCAGCTCCTACGAGCAGTACTTC
CASSSSGGASSYEQYF
>-|TRBV6-5|TRBJ2-7|many
TGTGCCAGCAGTTACTCCGGCAGACCCTACGAGCAGTACTTC
CASSYSGRPYEQYF
>TRBD1|TRBV6-1|TRBJ1-2|-
TGTGCCAGCAGTGATCTCCTGAGGGGGCGGTACACCTTC
CASSDLLRGRYTF
>-|TRBV29-1|TRBJ2-7|-
TGCGGGGCTGGCCAGGGTGACGAGCAGTACTTC
CGAGQGDEQYF
>TRBD1|TRBV20-1|TRBJ1-2|-
TGCAGTGCTAGAGACCTAAGATGGACAGGGGAAACAAGGGGCTATGGCTACACCTTC
CSARDLRWTGETRGYGYTF
>-|TRBV7-2|TRBJ2-5|few
TGTGCCAGCAGCTTAGGGCGGCGGGTGGAGACCCAGTACTTC
CASSLGRRVETQYF
>-|TRBV5-4|TRBJ2-2|-
TGTGCCAGCAGCTTCCGACAGTCTACCGGGGAGCTGTTTTTT
CASSFRQSTGELFF
>-|TRBV11-2|TRBJ2-7|-
TGTGCCAGCAACTACGGGGGACAGTCCGGCGGCTACGAGCAGTACTTC
CASNYGGQSGGYEQYF
>-|TRBV2|TRBJ2-5|once
TGTGCCCCGGGTGAACAAGAGACCCAGTACTTC
CAPGEQETQYF
>TRBD1|TRBV5-1|TRBJ2-7|-
TGCGCCACCGGTGGGACAGCAACCTACGAGCAGTACTTC
CATGGTATYEQYF
>-|TRBV29-1|TRBJ2-5|many
TGCAGCGTTGAAGAAGGGCTGGCGGTTCAAGAGACCCAGTACTTC
CSVEEGLAVQETQYF
>-|TRBV5-1|TRBJ2-6|-
TGCGCCAGCAGCTTGAAGAACGTCGAATCTGGGGCCAACGTCCTGACTTTC
CASSLKNVESGANVLTF
>-|TRBV5-6|TRBJ2-4|-
TGTGCCAGCACCGATCCCCAATCTAGAGAGCAGTACTTC
CASTDPQSREQYF
>TRBD1|TRBV4-3|TRBJ2-3|-
TGCGCCAGCAGCCAAACCCGGGACAGTATACCCCCTCTGGGGCCCACAGATACGCAGTATTTT
CASSQTRDSIPPLGPTDTQYF
>-|TRBV20-1|TRBJ2-3|-
TGCAGTGCTAGTCATAGACAGGGAGGGGCAGATACGCAGTATTTT
CSASHRQGGADTQYF
>TRBD2|TRBV3-1|TRBJ2-5|-
TGTGCTAGCAGCCAAGATCTGGGACTAGCGGGGGCTCAAGAGACCCAGTACTTC
CASSQDLGLAGAQETQYF
>TRBD1|TRBV6-6|TRBJ1-5|-
TGTGCCAGCACCCCTAGAGGGACAGGGCGGCGCGAACAGCCCCAGCATTTT
CASTPRGTGRREQPQHF
>-|TRBV7-9|TRBJ2-1|-
TGTGCCAGCAGCTTAGCATTGAGGGGCAATGAGCAGTTCTTC
CASSLALRGNEQFF
>-|TRBV29-1|TRBJ1-1|few
TGCAGCGGGGAAGGCGACCGGAGAGTAGACACTGAAGCTTTCTTT
CSGEGDRRVDTEAFF
>-|TRBV5-1|TRBJ2-3|few
TGCGCCAGCAGCTTGGACCGGTTCATAGATACGCAGTATTTT
CASSLDRFIDTQYF
>TRBD2|TRBV20-1|TRBJ2-5|-
TGCAGTGCTAGAAAGACGCCTTCCGGGGGGGGGCCGGGAGAGCAGTACTTC
CSARKTPSGGGPGEQYF
>-|TRBV5-1|TRBJ2-7|-
TGCGCCAGCAGCCTGGACACCATGTTCTACGAGCAGTACTTC
CASSLDTMFYEQYF
>-|TRBV6-2/TRBV6-3|TRBJ2-3|many
TGTGCCAGCGGAGATACGCAGTATTTT
CASGDTQYF
>-|TRBV21-1|TRBJ2-5|once
TGTGCCAGCAGCAACGGGACAGGGGATGAGACCCAGTACTTC
CASSNGTGDETQYF
>TRBD2|TRBV20-1|TRBJ2-7|-
TGCAGTGCTAGAGCAAGCGGGGGGCGAGAGCAGTACTTC
CSARASGGREQYF
>TRBD2|TRBV6-2/TRBV6-3|TRBJ2-5|-
TGTGCCAGCAGCCGTACTAGCGTGGGGACCCAAGAGACCCAGTACTTC
CASSRTSVGTQETQYF
>-|TRBV7-2|TRBJ2-1|-
TGTGCCAGCACCCCTTTAGGAGGGTTGGAGCGCCAGTTCTTC
CASTPLGGLERQFF
>TRBD1|TRBV7-2|TRBJ2-7|-
TGTGCCAGCAGCTCCTACCGACAGGGTCCAAACAATGAGCAGTACTTC
CASSSYRQGPNNEQYF
>-|TRBV28|TRBJ2-5|few
TGTGCCAGCAGTCGGCTAATCAGGGGAGAGACCCAGTACTTC
CASSRLIRGETQYF
>-|TRBV6-2/TRBV6-3|TRBJ2-7|few
TGTGCCAGCACGAGTGACACCTTCTCCTACGAGCAGTACTTC
CASTSDTFSYEQYF
>-|TRBV6-1|TRBJ1-5|-
TGTGCCAGCAGTGAAAACACGGTTCAGCCCCAGCATTTT
CASSENTVQPQHF
>-|TRBV2|TRBJ2-1|-
TGTGCCAGCAGTGAACCCGACTTAGGGAATGAGCAGTTCTTC
CASSEPDLGNEQFF
>TRBD1|TRBV9|TRBJ1-1|-
TGTGCCAGCAGCGTAGGGGACAGGGCCGTCGGGGACACTGAAGCTTTCTTT
CASSVGDRAVGDTEAFF
>-|TRBV7-2|TRBJ2-1|-
TGTGCCAGCAGCTTACACGGGAATCCGTTCTTC
CASSLHGNPFF
>-|TRBV9|TRBJ1-6|-
TGTGCCAGCAGCGGGTTACAGGGAGGCGATTCACCCCTCCACTTT
CASSGLQGGDSPLHF
>TRBD1|TRBV29-1|TRBJ2-5|-
TGCAGCGTTGCGGAACTGGACAGGGCAACGGAGCAGTACTTC
CSVAELDRATEQYF
>TRBD1|TRBV20-1|TRBJ2-3|once
TGCAGTGCTCTGGGACAGGAGGGCACAGATACGCAGTATTTT
CSALGQEGTDTQYF
>-|TRBV15|TRBJ1-2|few
TGTGCCACCAGCAGAGATACGGGGAATGGCTACACCTTC
CATSRDTGNGYTF